A single sample is the source of the 16 T cell receptor beta chains below, sequenced in a study of blood T cell repertoires in COVID-19 (dated by TCRdb to 2019 to 2021). Library construction relied on the immunoSEQ multiplex PCR assay. TCRdb's version of the immuneACCESS table is confined to in-frame rearrangements and falls short of the full clone set. An unresolved V gene accounts for under half of the shortfall where checked; the remainder is of unknown origin. This sample comprises roughly 210,000 clones, approximately 81% of them detected only once. About 10% of the sample goes to the ten largest clones. The specimen sequenced was peripheral blood. These receptors all stem from a woman aged 80 or older with COVID-19, enrolled during active disease.

V gene TRBV3-1 (or the pseudogene TRBV3-2) combines with J gene TRBJ1-1, with D perhaps TRBD1 (6 bases). CDR1 is LGHDT and CDR2 is YNNKEL in the germline V gene (reference sequence). The CDR3 loop spans 16 amino acids. Trimming removed 4 bases from V and 1 base from J, with 16 bases in between. The CDR3: CASSPQSLQGNTEAFF. The CDR3 DNA reads TGTGCCAGCAGCCCTCAATCGTTACAGGGGAACACTGAAGCTTTCTTT.

V is TRBV5-1 and J is TRBJ1-1, with unresolved D. The length of the CDR3 is 15 residues. V shed 0 bases and J shed 4 bases, with 13 bases lying between them. CDR1 is SGHRS, CDR2 YFSETQ, per germline. CDR3 amino acids: CASSLDPSPGTEAFF. The CDR3 DNA sequence: TGCGCCAGCAGCTTGGACCCAAGCCCAGGCACTGAAGCTTTCTTT. Based on the CDR3 plus reference TRBV5-1 and TRBJ1-1, the full variable domain is KAGVTQTPRYLIKTRGQQVTLSCSPISGHRSVSWYQQTPGQGLQFLFEYFSETQRNKGNFPGRFSGRQFSNSRSEMNVSTLELGDSALYLCASSLDPSPGTEAFFGQGTRLTVV.

The count of this clone is one. V gene TRBV6-6 combines with J gene TRBJ2-5; D is ambiguous. The CDR3 totals 15 residues. V was clipped by 0 bases and J by 1 base, with 9 bases between them. Per the germline V gene, CDR1 is MNHNY and CDR2 is SVGAGI (reference sequence). The CDR3 coding sequence is TGTGCCAGCAGTTACTCCCACAACGTCCAAGAGACCCAGTACTTC. Translation gives CASSYSHNVQETQYF.

The rearrangement links TRBV29-1 to TRBJ1-1; a possible D gene is TRBD1 (5 bases). Per the germline V gene, CDR1 is SQVTM and CDR2 is ANQGSEA. Trimming removed 5 bases at V and 4 bases at J, with 20 bases between. The CDR3 runs 15 residues. CDR3 nucleotide sequence: TGCAGCGTTACCCCGCTCGGGGGGTCGACCACTGAAGCTTTCTTT. This gives the protein CSVTPLGGSTTEAFF.

This chain uses TRBV5-1 with TRBJ1-3, with D unresolved. Germline CDR1 reads SGHRS; CDR2 reads YFSETQ. The CDR3 sequence is 14 residues long. Trimming shortened V by 2 bases and J by 0 bases, and 6 bases separated the two germline ends. DNA of the CDR3: TGCGCCAGCAGCTTCGGCGGCTCTGGAAACACCATATATTTT. Its protein is CASSFGGSGNTIYF.

The chain couples TRBV27 to TRBJ2-7; 7 positions agree with TRBD2. V was pared by 5 bases and J by 0 bases, with 10 bases of the junction left unmatched. The germline V gene has CDR1 MNHEY and CDR2 SMNVEV (reference sequence). This CDR3 contains 16 residues. The CDR3 here is CASSPFRSGGSYEQYV. Here the CDR3 DNA reads TGTGCCAGCAGTCCCTTTCGGTCGGGAGGCTCCTACGAGCAGTACGTC.

The chain is built from TRBV7-2 and TRBJ2-3; 13 nucleotides agree with TRBD2. The CDR3 extends over 14 amino acids. The germline gives CDR1 SGHTA, CDR2 FQGNSA. V was clipped by 2 bases and J by 12 bases; unmatched bases: 5. The CDR3 nucleotides read TGTGCCAGCAGCTTAATGACTAGCGGGGGGACCCAGTATTTT. It codes for CASSLMTSGGTQYF.

The V and J genes are TRBV15 and TRBJ1-1; D possibly corresponds to TRBD1 (5 bases). Germline values: CDR1 LNHNV, CDR2 YYDKDF (reference sequence). Trimming removed 6 bases at V and 0 bases at J, with 11 bases between. The CDR3 totals 14 residues. The CDR3 DNA sequence: TGTGCCACCAGGCGCGACAGCTTGAACACTGAAGCTTTCTTT. Amino acids: CATRRDSLNTEAFF.

This clone was counted a few times. This chain connects TRBV3-1 (or the pseudogene TRBV3-2) to TRBJ1-3; the match to TRBD1 covers 7 bases. V was clipped by 3 bases and J by 0 bases; unmatched bases: 5. This CDR3 is built from 16 residues. Per germline, CDR1 LGHDT and CDR2 YNNKEL (reference sequence). The CDR3 is CASSQDRYYSGNTIYF. DNA for the CDR3: TGTGCCAGCAGCCAGGACAGGTACTACTCTGGAAACACCATATATTTT.

The chain has TRBV30 and TRBJ2-3; D gene ambiguous. Germline values: CDR1 GTSNPN, CDR2 SVGIG (reference sequence). Trimming removed 2 bases from V and 6 bases from J, with 6 bases in between. This CDR3 contains 11 residues. Here the CDR3 DNA reads TGTGCCTGGAGTCTACAGGATACGCAGTATTTT. This translates into CAWSLQDTQYF.

The genes are TRBV5-1 and TRBJ2-3; 13 bases match TRBD2. The germline gives CDR1 SGHRS, CDR2 YFSETQ. V was pared by 4 bases and J by 0 bases, with 8 bases of the junction left unmatched. CDR3 length: 18 residues. CDR3 in DNA: TGCGCCAGCAGCCCCGGATGGACTAGCGGGGGCAGCACAGATACGCAGTATTTT. Its protein product is CASSPGWTSGGSTDTQYF.

This rearrangement joins TRBV18 to TRBJ1-2; TRBD1 agrees at 9 bases. V dropped 2 bases and J dropped 4; count of bases not matched to a gene: 2. The CDR3 covers 14 residues. CDR1 KGHSH and CDR2 LQKENI come from the germline V gene. The chain's CDR3 is CASSPGGQGYGYTF. CDR3 nucleotides: TGTGCCAGCTCACCAGGGGGACAGGGCTATGGCTACACCTTC.

V usage is TRBV7-9 and J usage is TRBJ1-4, with TRBD1 matching over 11 bases. This CDR3 spans 17 amino acids. Germline V CDR1 and CDR2: SEHNR, FQNEAQ (reference sequence). The V gene end was trimmed by 2 bases and the J gene end by 2 bases; junction bases not matched to a gene: 4. The DNA of the CDR3 is TGTGCCAGCAGCTTAAGGACAGGGGGCTCGACTAATGAAAAACTGTTTTTT. This codes for CASSLRTGGSTNEKLFF. Combining the CDR3 with reference TRBV7-9 and TRBJ1-4 gives the whole variable domain DTGVSQNPRHKITKRGQNVTFRCDPISEHNRLYWYRQTLGQGPEFLTYFQNEAQLEKSRLLSDRFSAERPKGSFSTLEIQRTEQGDSAMYLCASSLRTGGSTNEKLFFGSGTQLSVL.

The gene calls are TRBV2 and TRBJ2-3; 10 nucleotides match TRBD1. CDR1 is SNHLY, CDR2 FYNNEI, per germline. The V segment lost 5 bases and the J segment 14 bases; nucleotides outside the gene matches: 4. The CDR3 length is 11 residues. DNA for the CDR3: TGTGCCAGCAGTATGGACAGGGGGGGGTATTTT. It is translated as CASSMDRGGYF.

The rearrangement joins TRBV4-2 to TRBJ2-7; 7 bases line up with TRBD1. Germline V CDR1 and CDR2: LGHNA, YNFKEQ. The CDR3 has 11 amino acids. V gave up 8 bases and J gave up 2 bases; unmatched junction bases: 0. The CDR3 DNA sequence: TGTGCCAGCGGGACAGCCTACGAGCAGTACTTC. Its protein is CASGTAYEQYF.

This chain connects TRBV18 to TRBJ1-2; D is unclear. The CDR3 contains 16 residues. The germline gives CDR1 KGHSH, CDR2 LQKENI. The V end was cut by 6 bases, the J end by 4 bases, with 21 bases between. The CDR3 is CASSPEGYTVLYGYTF. CDR3 nucleotides: TGTGCCAGCTCTCCCGAGGGATATACCGTACTCTATGGCTACACCTTC. The full variable domain, completed using reference TRBV18 and TRBJ1-2, is NAGVMQNPRHLVRRRGQEARLRCSPMKGHSHVYWYRQLPEEGLKFMVYLQKENIIDESGMPKERFSAEFPKEGPSILRIQQVVRGDSAAYFCASSPEGYTVLYGYTFGSGTRLTVV.